This T cell receptor (beta chain) originates from a study of shared clonotypes between healthy human individuals. About the research overall: For every donor, three CD4 naive, three CD4 memory, two CD8 naive and one CD8 memory plates were used.

Regarding this clone: What it recognizes is unknown.

General study findings and limits: Roughly 4.6% of naive CD4 clonotypes were common to several donors.

The germline V gene has CDR1 MNHNS and CDR2 SASEGT. This CDR3 comprises 15 residues. Losses at the gene ends were 6 bases for V and 3 bases for J; bases not matched to a gene: 5. Profiling relied on immunoSEQ multiplex PCR, and the TCRdb table lists in-frame clones only, not all of them. The profile shows about 1 million clones, 75% of them singletons. The chain employs TRBV6-1 and TRBJ2-7; 13 nucleotides line up with TRBD2. Sequencing used memory CD4+ T cells sorted from blood. The subset was: CD45RA-negative fraction. This clonotype was obtained from a young man in good health. The CDR3 loop reads CASRGGLAGFYEQYF. For the CDR3, the DNA is TGTGCCAGCAGGGGGGGACTAGCGGGATTCTACGAGCAGTACTTC.